One and the same sample provided the 23 T cell receptor beta chains below, sequenced in a study of T cell responses to AZD1222 COVID-19 vaccine. Data came from immunoSEQ multiplex PCR; TCRdb stores just in-frame clones and leaves some out. Here the sample spans about 200,000 clones, roughly 90% being singletons. This specimen consisted of peripheral blood, obtained 28 days after the second AZD1222 dose. All receptors come from an adult who received the AZD1222 COVID-19 vaccine.

This clone was recorded once. The chain combines TRBV5-4 with TRBJ1-1; D not certain. There are 14 residues in the CDR3. Trimming pared 3 bases from V and 3 bases from J, leaving 12 bases between. Germline V gene data show CDR1 as SGHNT and CDR2 as YYREEE (reference sequence). The CDR3 here is CASSSRVRDTEAFF. CDR3 bases: TGTGCCAGCAGCTCTAGGGTAAGGGACACTGAAGCTTTCTTT.

The chain carries TRBV27 and TRBJ1-2, with TRBD1 identical over 8 bases. From germline, CDR1 is MNHEY and CDR2 SMNVEV (reference sequence). The CDR3 length is 15 residues. Trimming cost V 0 bases and J 5 bases; bases outside gene matches: 5. The CDR3 bases are TGTGCCAGCAGTTTATCGTGGACAGGGCCGTATGGCTACACCTTC. Its translation: CASSLSWTGPYGYTF.

V usage is TRBV11-2 and J usage is TRBJ2-3; 9 bases align to TRBD2. Germline CDR1 reads SGHAT; CDR2 reads FQNNGV. The CDR3 sequence is 16 residues long. The junction had 4 bases not matched to a gene; V was cut back by 1 base and J by 2 bases. The CDR3, as DNA: TGTGCCAGCAGCTTAGGACTAGCGGAATTCACAGATACGCAGTATTTT. It codes for CASSLGLAEFTDTQYF.

V gene TRBV19 combines with J gene TRBJ1-1; 8 bases agree with TRBD1. The CDR3 has 16 residues. Germline CDR1 LNHDA, CDR2 SQIVND (reference sequence). V dropped 5 bases and J dropped 0; count of bases not matched to a gene: 8. The CDR3 region is CASSAATGGMNTEAFF. The CDR3, as DNA: TGTGCCAGTAGTGCGGCAACAGGGGGGATGAACACTGAAGCTTTCTTT.

The chain recombines TRBV29-1 with TRBJ1-1; D is uncertain. Germline CDR1 reads SQVTM; CDR2 reads ANQGSEA. The ends were cut back, 3 bases at V and 4 bases at J, with 9 bases in the middle. CDR3 length: 12 residues. The DNA of the CDR3 is TGCAGCGTTGAGGCAGGTGGCACTGAAGCTTTCTTT. It yields the protein CSVEAGGTEAFF.

The chain is built from TRBV2 and TRBJ1-5; D remains unclear. In germline, CDR1 is SNHLY, CDR2 FYNNEI. The V and J ends lost 5 bases and 0 bases respectively, with 8 bases between them. There are 14 residues in the CDR3. The chain's CDR3 is CASSRAVSNQPQHF. In DNA, the CDR3 is TGTGCCAGCAGTCGGGCCGTTAGCAATCAGCCCCAGCATTTT.

This chain uses TRBV24-1 with TRBJ2-1; D call uncertain. The germline V and J ends were trimmed by 2 bases and 0 bases, with 10 bases remaining between them. The CDR3 runs to 16 residues. The germline CDR1 and CDR2 sequences are KGHDR and SFDVKD. The CDR3 DNA reads as TGTGCCACCAGTGATTCGACGGCTAGCTCCTACAATGAGCAGTTCTTC. This translates into CATSDSTASSYNEQFF.

V is TRBV4-1 and J is TRBJ2-3, with D possibly matching TRBD1 (6 bases). Trimming shortened V by 3 bases and J by 2 bases, and 18 bases separated the two germline ends. Germline V lookup: CDR1 MGHRA, CDR2 YSYEKL. The length of the CDR3 is 17 residues. CDR3 protein: CASSQHLGTPPTDTQYF. CDR3 in DNA: TGCGCCAGCAGCCAGCATCTGGGGACACCCCCCACAGATACGCAGTATTTT.

The CDR3 DNA reads as TGTGCCAGCAGTCCGCTCGAAGATACGCAGTATTTT. Protein product: CASSPLEDTQYF. The genes are TRBV28 and TRBJ2-3, with unresolved D. The CDR3 contains 12 residues. V gave up 5 bases and J gave up 5 bases, with 8 bases separating them. Germline V gene lookup returns CDR1 MDHEN and CDR2 SYDVKM.

This clone showed up just a few times. The chain recombines TRBV27 with TRBJ1-6, with a weak D call TRBD1 (6 bases). This CDR3 comprises 16 residues. The V gene's germline CDR1 is MNHEY and CDR2 SMNVEV (reference sequence). V dropped 2 bases and J dropped 7 bases, with 15 bases sitting between them. CDR3: CASSLGGARLNSPLHF. The DNA for the CDR3 is TGTGCCAGCAGTTTAGGGGGGGCCCGATTGAATTCACCCCTCCACTTT.

This clone occurred once. The chain combines TRBV5-4 with TRBJ2-7; tentative D call: TRBD2 (6 bases). V lost 1 base, J lost 0 bases, and 14 bases lay in between. CDR3 length: 16 residues. Germline values: CDR1 SGHNT, CDR2 YYREEE (reference sequence). The CDR3 sequence: CASSLRRAGPSYEQYF. The CDR3 bases are TGTGCCAGCAGCTTGAGAAGAGCGGGCCCCTCCTACGAGCAGTACTTC.

This sequence joins TRBV11-3 and TRBJ1-4, with D uncertain. The CDR3 is made up of 13 amino acids. V gave up 5 bases and J gave up 7 bases, with 11 bases separating them. Germline-derived CDR1 and CDR2 are SGHNT and YENEEA. CDR3 residues: CASSLGSGEKLFF. CDR3 in DNA: TGTGCCAGCAGCCTAGGGTCTGGTGAAAAACTGTTTTTT.

This chain joins TRBV19 and TRBJ2-2, with TRBD2 identical over 8 bases. The CDR3 loop spans 15 amino acids. V trimming: 2 bases; J trimming: 7 bases; junction bases outside the gene matches: 6. The germline CDR1 and CDR2 sequences are LNHDA and SQIVND (reference sequence). CDR3 DNA sequence: TGTGCCAGTAGTATACTGGGACTAGATGGCGGGGAGCTGTTTTTT. Translated, it gives CASSILGLDGGELFF.

The gene calls are TRBV11-2 and TRBJ1-4; TRBD1 matches at 9 bases. Germline values: CDR1 SGHAT, CDR2 FQNNGV. There are 15 residues in the CDR3. The ends lost 4 bases at V and 8 bases at J; junction bases unmatched: 8. CDR3 in DNA: TGTGCCAGCAGCTCAGGGGGACAGGGAAACGAAAAACTGTTTTTT. Its protein is CASSSGGQGNEKLFF.

CDR3 sequence reads: CASSTITRSTQYF. The CDR3 DNA follows: TGTGCCAGCAGTACGATCACACGTTCGACCCAGTACTTC. This sequence joins TRBV12-3 or TRBV12-4 and TRBJ2-5; D not certain. The CDR3 loop spans 13 amino acids. V was cut by 5 bases and J by 7 bases, with 14 bases left in between.

This chain links TRBV6-2 or TRBV6-3 with TRBJ2-1; TRBD2 is a possible D gene (5 bases). V was cut by 0 bases and J by 9 bases, with 9 bases left in between. This CDR3 spans 13 amino acids. Germline-derived CDR1 and CDR2 are MNHEY and SVGEGT. CDR3 in amino acids: CASSYSIALEQFF. CDR3 coding DNA: TGTGCCAGCAGTTACTCGATAGCGCTTGAGCAGTTCTTC.

This chain uses TRBV6-1 with TRBJ2-1; D unclear. This CDR3 contains 11 residues. Germline CDR1 MNHNS, CDR2 SASEGT. Trimming removed 0 bases at V and 15 bases at J, with 9 bases between. The CDR3 here is CASSEASERFF. CDR3 bases: TGTGCCAGCAGTGAAGCCTCCGAAAGGTTCTTC.

V gene TRBV6-6 combines with J gene TRBJ1-2; D possibly corresponds to TRBD1 (6 bases). V was shortened by 7 bases and J by 6 bases, with 15 bases between the two germline ends. This CDR3 has 13 residues. Germline lookup yields CDR1 MNHNY and CDR2 SVGAGI (reference sequence). The CDR3 sequence is CASTTGSPNGYTF. CDR3 nucleotides: TGTGCCAGCACCACAGGGAGCCCGAATGGCTACACCTTC.

The rearrangement links TRBV27 to TRBJ1-1; no definite D call. The CDR3 contains 13 residues. In germline, CDR1 is MNHEY, CDR2 SMNVEV (reference sequence). V lost 5 bases and J lost 3, with 10 bases in between. Here the CDR3 reads CASSHYRDTEAFF. The DNA for the CDR3 is TGTGCCAGCAGTCACTACCGGGACACTGAAGCTTTCTTT.

This clone was seen once. This chain links TRBV6-2 or TRBV6-3 with TRBJ2-7; 13 bases are a match to TRBD2. V shed 0 bases and J 7 bases; nucleotides not matched to a gene: 6. This CDR3 is 16 amino acids long. Germline values: CDR1 MNHEY, CDR2 SVGEGT. CDR3 sequence reads: CASSYSRTSGSGEQYF. The CDR3 DNA is TGTGCCAGCAGTTACTCGAGGACTAGCGGGAGTGGGGAGCAGTACTTC.

This chain links TRBV12-5 with TRBJ2-1; D ambiguous. The ends were cut back, 7 bases at V and 9 bases at J, with 10 bases in the middle. The CDR3 contains 11 residues. Germline CDR1 and CDR2: LGHNT and FRNRAP. As DNA, the CDR3 is TGTGCTAGTGTCTTGAATTCTGAGCAGTTCTTC. This sequence encodes CASVLNSEQFF.

The rearrangement links TRBV18 to TRBJ2-7, with 11 bases that match TRBD2. The CDR3 spans 16 residues. CDR1 is KGHSH, CDR2 LQKENI, per germline. V lost 6 bases, J lost 5 bases, and 12 bases stayed unmatched. CDR3 DNA sequence: TGTGCCAGCTCGGCCATACTAGCGGGAGAGGCCAACGAGCAGTACTTC. It codes for CASSAILAGEANEQYF. Using reference TRBV18 and TRBJ2-7 for the parts outside the CDR3, the full variable domain is NAGVMQNPRHLVRRRGQEARLRCSPMKGHSHVYWYRQLPEEGLKFMVYLQKENIIDESGMPKERFSAEFPKEGPSILRIQQVVRGDSAAYFCASSAILAGEANEQYFGPGTRLTVT.

The V call is TRBV7-2, the J call TRBJ2-5; 9 bases are a match to TRBD2. Trimming took 8 bases from V and 4 from J; bases not matched to a gene: 14. This CDR3 has 16 amino acids. Germline V CDR1 and CDR2: SGHTA, FQGNSA. The CDR3 sequence is CASQEGGRARAETQYF. The CDR3, as DNA: TGTGCCAGCCAGGAGGGCGGGAGGGCCAGGGCAGAGACCCAGTACTTC.